A single sample is the source of the 6 T cell receptor beta chains below, sequenced in a study of blood T cell repertoires in COVID-19. This table comes from immunoSEQ multiplex PCR, and its TCRdb copy is limited to in-frame clones, with some not included. The data show about 280,000 clones, 85% seen once. What was sequenced was peripheral blood. All receptors derive from a human donor in a cohort sampled during active COVID-19.

This chain uses TRBV30 with TRBJ1-2; TRBD1 matches at 8 bases. After removal of 2 bases from V and 2 bases from J, the junction contained 4 bases not matched to a gene. The CDR3 length is 14 residues. Germline lookup yields CDR1 GTSNPN and CDR2 SVGIG (reference sequence). The CDR3 nucleotides are TGTGCCTGGAGTCGGGACAGGTTAAACTATGGCTACACCTTC. This codes for CAWSRDRLNYGYTF.

This chain connects TRBV6-5 to TRBJ2-7; 11 nucleotides agree with TRBD2. This CDR3 spans 15 amino acids. Unmatched junction bases numbered 8, after V lost 5 bases and J lost 5 bases. Germline values: CDR1 MNHEY, CDR2 SVGAGI. The chain's CDR3 is CASSRLAGLSNEQYF. CDR3 in DNA: TGTGCCAGCAGTCGACTAGCGGGATTATCGAACGAGCAGTACTTC.

This chain links TRBV24-1 with TRBJ2-3; 13 bases align to TRBD2. J lost 2 bases, V lost 3 bases, and 4 bases had no gene match. Per germline, CDR1 KGHDR and CDR2 SFDVKD. The CDR3 has 17 amino acids. CDR3 bases: TGTGCCACCAGTGATAGGGGACTAGCGGGATACACAGATACGCAGTATTTT. It is translated as CATSDRGLAGYTDTQYF.

In DNA form, the CDR3 reads TGTGCCAGCTCACCCGGACTAGCGGGAACGGGGTACGAGCAGTACTTC. Protein product: CASSPGLAGTGYEQYF. This chain uses TRBV18 with TRBJ2-7; 12 positions match TRBD2. CDR1 is KGHSH and CDR2 is LQKENI in the germline V gene. Losses at the gene ends were 3 bases for V and 4 bases for J; bases not matched to a gene: 7. The CDR3 spans 16 residues.

The V and J genes are TRBV2 and TRBJ1-4, with D possibly matching TRBD1 (6 bases). The CDR3 spans 12 residues. V lost 6 bases and J 8 bases, leaving 10 bases between the germline ends. Germline V lookup: CDR1 SNHLY, CDR2 FYNNEI. This CDR3 is CASRLTGEKLFF. The CDR3, as DNA: TGTGCCAGCAGATTGACAGGAGAAAAACTGTTTTTT.

The chain is built from TRBV14 and TRBJ2-2; unclear D gene. The CDR3 is 14 amino acids. V was clipped by 5 bases and J by 0 bases, with 7 bases between them. Germline V gives CDR1 SGHDN, CDR2 FVKESK. The CDR3, as DNA: TGTGCCAGCAGCGAACAAACGAACACCGGGGAGCTGTTTTTT. Protein sequence: CASSEQTNTGELFF.